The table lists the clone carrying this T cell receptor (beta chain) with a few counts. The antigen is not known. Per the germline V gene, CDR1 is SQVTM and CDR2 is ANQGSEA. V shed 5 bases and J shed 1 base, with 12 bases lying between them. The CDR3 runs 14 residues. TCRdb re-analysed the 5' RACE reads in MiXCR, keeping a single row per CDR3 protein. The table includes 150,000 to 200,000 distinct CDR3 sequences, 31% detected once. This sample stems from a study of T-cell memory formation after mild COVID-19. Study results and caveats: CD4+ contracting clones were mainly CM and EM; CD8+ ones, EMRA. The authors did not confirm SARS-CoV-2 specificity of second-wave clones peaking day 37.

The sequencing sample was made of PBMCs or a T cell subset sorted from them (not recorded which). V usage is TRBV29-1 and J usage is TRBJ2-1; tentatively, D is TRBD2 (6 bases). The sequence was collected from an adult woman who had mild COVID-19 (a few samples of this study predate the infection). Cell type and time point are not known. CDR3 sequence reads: CSVPGERSYNEQFF. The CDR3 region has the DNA TGCAGCGTTCCGGGGGAGAGGTCCTACAATGAGCAGTTCTTC.